The 17 T cell receptor beta chains below all came from one sample that was sequenced in a study of Graves' ophthalmopathy and Graves' hyperthyroidism. Amplified material comprised TCR beta CDR3 regions derived from RNA transcripts. Second-round multiplex PCR came after first-round RT-PCR with HTBI primers. TCRdb re-analysed the multiplex PCR reads in MiXCR, keeping a single row per CDR3 protein. The sample yields roughly 480,000 distinct CDR3 sequences, approximately 14% seen once. Sequencing was performed on blood. The receptors shown here come from a woman aged 25 to 39 with Graves' ophthalmopathy.

In this sample, this clonotype turned up many times. This chain uses TRBV6-5 with TRBJ2-5; TRBD1 agrees at 8 bases. Trimming removed 4 bases from V and 0 bases from J; junction bases left unmatched: 10. Germline V gene sequence: CDR1 MNHEY, CDR2 SVGAGI. The CDR3 totals 17 residues. CDR3 bases: TGTGCCAGCAGTTTCCGTCCGGGACAGGTGTACCAAGAGACCCAGTACTTC. This translates into CASSFRPGQVYQETQYF.

This chain's CDR3 is CASSPLGAPTEAFF. The CDR3 DNA sequence: TGTGCCAGTAGCCCCTTAGGGGCGCCCACTGAAGCTTTCTTT. The chain links TRBV19 to TRBJ1-1; D is possibly TRBD1 (5 bases). The CDR3 runs to 14 residues. The germline gives CDR1 LNHDA, CDR2 SQIVND (reference sequence). The V gene lost 6 bases and the J gene lost 4 bases, with 15 bases spanning the gap. Combining the CDR3 with reference TRBV19 and TRBJ1-1 gives the whole variable domain DGGITQSPKYLFRKEGQNVTLSCEQNLNHDAMYWYRQDPGQGLRLIYYSQIVNDFQKGDIAEGYSVSREKKESFPLTVTSAQKNPTAFYLCASSPLGAPTEAFFGQGTRLTVV.

This clonotype turned up a few times. The chain couples TRBV9 to TRBJ2-5, with 9 bases identical to TRBD2. Germline trimming cut 0 bases from V and 1 base from J; bases unmatched to any gene: 4. CDR3 length equals 16 residues. Germline assignment: CDR1 SGDLS and CDR2 YYNGEE. CDR3 coding DNA: TGTGCCAGCAGCGTAGACGGTAGCGGGGGCCAAGAGACCCAGTACTTC. This gives the protein CASSVDGSGGQETQYF.

This clonotype was counted a few times. The chain uses TRBV10-2 and TRBJ2-3, with D uncertain. V was trimmed by 2 bases and J by 2 bases, leaving 11 bases between them. The germline V gene encodes CDR1 WSHSY and CDR2 SAAADI. The CDR3 is 15 residues long. The CDR3 sequence: CASSEVRRITDTQYF. In DNA form, the CDR3 reads TGCGCCAGCAGTGAGGTCCGGCGGATCACAGATACGCAGTATTTT.

This clonotype was observed at least ten times. This chain uses TRBV11-2 with TRBJ1-5; D possibly corresponds to TRBD1 (5 bases). Looked up from germline, CDR1 is SGHAT and CDR2 is FQNNGV. The CDR3 runs 15 residues. Trimming stripped 3 bases from V and 1 base from J, with 10 bases between. This chain's CDR3 is CASSFPGMSNQPQHF. DNA for the CDR3: TGTGCCAGCAGCTTCCCAGGGATGAGCAATCAGCCCCAGCATTTT.

Many counts were recorded for this clonotype. The chain couples TRBV2 to TRBJ2-6; 11 bases line up with TRBD1. J lost 1 base, V lost 6 bases, and 5 bases had no gene match. Germline assignment: CDR1 SNHLY and CDR2 FYNNEI. The CDR3 spans 17 residues. This CDR3 is CASRRDRGRSGANVLTF. CDR3 DNA sequence: TGTGCCAGCAGGAGGGACAGGGGGAGATCTGGGGCCAACGTCCTGACTTTC.

This clonotype has a count of ten or more. This chain uses TRBV28 with TRBJ2-2; 7 bases line up with TRBD1. V was clipped by 6 bases and J by 3 bases; unmatched bases: 10. CDR1 and CDR2 (germline): MDHEN, SYDVKM. This CDR3 contains 16 residues. As DNA, the CDR3 is TGTGCCAGCAGCTTACCCGGGACAGCTGACACCGGGGAGCTGTTTTTT. Amino acid sequence: CASSLPGTADTGELFF.

This clonotype was seen ten or more times. V gene TRBV6-1 combines with J gene TRBJ1-1; D unclear. Germline assignment: CDR1 MNHNS and CDR2 SASEGT. This CDR3 has 15 amino acids. Trimming cost V 2 bases and J 5 bases, with 15 bases left between them. This CDR3 is CASSERPGDTTEAFF. CDR3 nucleotide sequence: TGTGCCAGCAGTGAAAGACCGGGAGACACAACTGAAGCTTTCTTT.

The genes are TRBV4-2 and TRBJ2-7, with D perhaps given as TRBD1 or TRBD2 (5 bases each). In germline, CDR1 is LGHNA, CDR2 YNFKEQ. The germline V and J ends were trimmed by 0 bases and 2 bases, with 14 bases remaining between them. This CDR3 region has 16 residues. This CDR3 is CASSQEPGVGAYEQYF. As DNA, the CDR3 is TGTGCCAGCAGCCAAGAACCCGGGGTAGGGGCCTACGAGCAGTACTTC.

This clonotype appeared a few times. A single base separates this from a much larger clone, so it may be a read error. This rearrangement joins TRBV11-2 to TRBJ2-5; D is unresolved. This CDR3 comprises 15 residues. Germline V gene data show CDR1 as SGHAT and CDR2 as FQNNGV. Written as DNA, the CDR3 is TGTGTCAGCAGCTTAGAACCAACGAGATGGGAGACCCAGTACTTC. The encoded protein is CVSSLEPTRWETQYF.

This clonotype was detected a few times. The V and J genes are TRBV5-1 and TRBJ1-6, with D tentatively TRBD1 (6 bases). The V gene's germline CDR1 is SGHRS and CDR2 YFSETQ. The CDR3 contains 15 residues. With 0 bases removed from V and 9 bases from J, the gap between germline ends came to 13 bases. CDR3 region: CASSLDRAASSPLHF. CDR3 bases: TGCGCCAGCAGCTTGGACAGGGCAGCATCTTCACCCCTCCACTTT.

This clonotype was seen at least ten times. A much larger clone is a single base away; this may be a read error. The chain employs TRBV19 and TRBJ1-5; D may be TRBD1 (5 bases). V was clipped by 3 bases and J by 6 bases, with 15 bases between them. CDR1 is LNHDA and CDR2 is SQIVND in the germline V gene (reference sequence). The CDR3 has 15 amino acids. The CDR3 protein is CASSIVAGISQPQHF. CDR3 bases: TGTGCCAGTAGTATTGTTGCAGGGATAAGTCAGCCCCAGCATTTT.

This clonotype was seen repeatedly, ten times or more. V gene TRBV9 combines with J gene TRBJ2-5, with D unresolved. Looked up from germline, CDR1 is SGDLS and CDR2 is YYNGEE. V gave up 2 bases and J gave up 1 base, with 9 bases separating them. The length of the CDR3 is 14 residues. Written as DNA, the CDR3 is TGTGCCAGCAGCGTTAGTGGGTTCCAAGAGACCCAGTACTTC. This encodes CASSVSGFQETQYF.

The sample holds many counts of this clonotype. This chain joins TRBV12-3 or TRBV12-4 and TRBJ2-7; TRBD2 matches 7 bases. This CDR3 is built from 14 residues. The ends lost 3 bases at V and 2 bases at J; junction bases unmatched: 4. CDR3 protein: CASSFRGSAYEQYF. The DNA of the CDR3 is TGTGCCAGCAGTTTTCGCGGGAGCGCCTACGAGCAGTACTTC.

This clonotype was seen repeatedly, ten times or more. This chain links TRBV30 with TRBJ1-5; D is ambiguous. Trimming took off 1 base at V and 0 bases at J, with 7 bases between the two ends. Germline CDR1 is GTSNPN and CDR2 is SVGIG (reference sequence). The CDR3 is 14 amino acids. CDR3 in amino acids: CAWSAPYSNQPQHF. DNA for the CDR3: TGTGCCTGGAGTGCTCCCTATAGCAATCAGCCCCAGCATTTT.

The rearrangement uses TRBV24-1 and TRBJ2-2; D is tentatively TRBD1 or TRBD2 (7 bases each). In germline, CDR1 is KGHDR, CDR2 SFDVKD. CDR3 length: 13 amino acids. The DNA for the CDR3 is TGTGTCCACAGGGGAGGGAGCACCGGGGAGCTGTTTTTT. Translation: CVHRGGSTGELFF.

The chain combines TRBV13 with TRBJ2-7, with D tentatively TRBD1 (6 bases). CDR1 is PRHDT, CDR2 FYEKMQ, per germline (reference sequence). The CDR3 has 16 residues. V shed 0 bases and J shed 6 bases, with 18 bases lying between them. CDR3 sequence: CASSLGPPGAASEQYF. In DNA, the CDR3 is TGTGCCAGCAGCTTAGGGCCCCCAGGGGCCGCCAGCGAGCAGTACTTC.